These 16 T cell receptor beta chains originate from one sample sequenced in a study of T cells in Graves' hyperthyroidism and ophthalmopathy. TCR beta CDR3 regions were amplified from RNA. HTBI primers were the set used in a first-round RT-PCR of the TCR CDR3. TCRdb reprocessed the multiplex PCR reads via MiXCR and lists one record per CDR3 protein. The repertoire holds around 480,000 distinct CDR3 sequences, approximately 15% seen once, with over 15% in the top ten. The sample was blood. These receptors were obtained from a woman between 18 and 29 years old with Graves' hyperthyroidism.

As concerns this clonotype: A much larger clone lies a single base off, so this may be a read error. CDR3: CATGDLREPYKQYF. The CDR3 bases are TGTGCCACCGGGGATTTGAGGGAGCCCTACAAGCAGTACTTC. This chain joins TRBV10-3 and TRBJ2-7, with D tentatively TRBD2 (5 bases). Germline lookup yields CDR1 ENHRY and CDR2 SYGVKD. This CDR3 has 14 amino acids.

This clonotype was counted many times. The chain has TRBV3-1 and TRBJ2-2; 12 nucleotides align to TRBD2. The CDR3 is made up of 16 amino acids. The V gene's germline CDR1 is LGHDT and CDR2 YNNKEL (reference sequence). With 1 base clipped from V and 7 bases from J, the junction kept 4 bases outside the gene matches. CDR3: CASSQGLAGAGGELFF. The CDR3 DNA reads as TGTGCCAGCAGCCAAGGACTAGCGGGAGCCGGCGGGGAGCTGTTTTTT.

This clonotype showed up many times. The rearrangement joins TRBV20-1 to TRBJ2-3, with 9 bases matching TRBD2. V dropped 3 bases and J dropped 9; count of bases not matched to a gene: 7. The CDR3 is 13 amino acids. Germline values: CDR1 DFQATT, CDR2 SNEGSKA (reference sequence). DNA of the CDR3: TGCAGTGCTAGCCTCTTAGCGGGAGAGACGCAGTATTTT. This translates into CSASLLAGETQYF.

In this sample, this clonotype turned up many times. The chain has TRBV3-1 and TRBJ2-1, with D possibly being TRBD2 (5 bases). This CDR3 comprises 13 residues. Germline V gene data show CDR1 as LGHDT and CDR2 as YNNKEL (reference sequence). V lost 4 bases and J lost 12, with 16 bases in between. For the CDR3, the DNA is TGTGCCAGCAGCCTGGCTATCCGGGATGTGCAGTTCTTC. Translation: CASSLAIRDVQFF.

This clonotype was recorded a few times. Compared with germline, one end of the junction differs, possibly owing to a read error. The V and J genes are TRBV7-7 and TRBJ2-1; 14 positions agree with TRBD2. The CDR3 runs 18 residues. From germline, CDR1 is SSHAT and CDR2 FNYEAQ (reference sequence). The DNA of the CDR3 is TGTGCTAGCAGCCGTCTCTTAGGGACTAGCGGGAGATACAATGAGCAGTTCTTC. It specifies CASSRLLGTSGRYNEQFF.

A few counts support this clonotype. The chain has TRBV20-1 and TRBJ2-3; unclear D gene. Trimming stripped 4 bases from V and 5 bases from J, with 7 bases between. This CDR3 region has 11 residues. From germline, CDR1 is DFQATT and CDR2 SNEGSKA (reference sequence). The chain's CDR3 is CSATTEDTQYF. CDR3 coding DNA: TGCAGTGCTACGACCGAAGATACGCAGTATTTT.

This clonotype was seen ten or more times. The rearrangement uses TRBV28 and TRBJ2-2, with D hard to call. With 4 bases removed from V and 2 bases from J, the gap between germline ends came to 8 bases. The CDR3 extends over 14 amino acids. Germline lookup yields CDR1 MDHEN and CDR2 SYDVKM. The CDR3 sequence: CASSSRPNTGELFF. For the CDR3, the DNA is TGTGCCAGCAGTTCTCGACCCAACACCGGGGAGCTGTTTTTT.

A few counts support this clonotype. This chain connects TRBV29-1 to TRBJ2-7, with a possible D match to TRBD1 (6 bases). V lost 6 bases to trimming and J lost 7 bases, with 19 bases between them. Germline V gene lookup returns CDR1 SQVTM and CDR2 ANQGSEA. The length of the CDR3 is 13 residues. Here the CDR3 reads CSVGQGTGREQYF. The CDR3 DNA reads TGCAGCGTGGGCCAGGGGACGGGGCGAGAGCAGTACTTC.

This clonotype showed up many times. V gene TRBV5-1 combines with J gene TRBJ2-4, with D unresolved. V shed 0 bases and J shed 7 bases, with 14 bases lying between them. Germline V gene lookup returns CDR1 SGHRS and CDR2 YFSETQ. The CDR3 has 15 amino acids. The DNA of the CDR3 is TGCGCCAGCAGCTTGGATGCAGGCCCCCCTAACATTCAGTACTTC. Encoded protein: CASSLDAGPPNIQYF.

This clonotype showed up many times. The V call is TRBV7-9, the J call TRBJ2-1; 10 nucleotides line up with TRBD2. This CDR3 spans 17 amino acids. The junction had 9 bases not matched to a gene; V was cut back by 5 bases and J by 2 bases. Looked up from germline, CDR1 is SEHNR and CDR2 is FQNEAQ (reference sequence). DNA of the CDR3: TGTGCCAGCAGCCAAGGACTAGCGGAAACCCCCTACAATGAGCAGTTCTTC. Translation: CASSQGLAETPYNEQFF. Variable domain in full (rest from reference TRBV7-9 and TRBJ2-1): DTGVSQNPRHKITKRGQNVTFRCDPISEHNRLYWYRQTLGQGPEFLTYFQNEAQLEKSRLLSDRFSAERPKGSFSTLEIQRTEQGDSAMYLCASSQGLAETPYNEQFFGPGTRLTVL.

This clonotype was recorded at least ten times. The CDR3 sequence is CASGLGTQPSSYNEQFF. For the CDR3, the DNA is TGTGCTAGTGGTTTGGGGACACAGCCGAGCTCCTACAATGAGCAGTTCTTC. The genes are TRBV12-5 and TRBJ2-1; D is possibly TRBD1 (5 bases). Germline loops: CDR1 LGHNT, CDR2 FRNRAP. Trimming removed 1 base at V and 0 bases at J, with 13 bases between. CDR3 length: 17 amino acids.

The chain carries TRBV6-9 and TRBJ2-2; 9 bases fit TRBD2. CDR1 is MNHGY and CDR2 is SVAAGI in the germline V gene. This CDR3 is built from 16 residues. V lost 3 bases, J lost 5 bases, and 7 bases stayed unmatched. In DNA, the CDR3 is TGTGCCAGCAGTTACGATGCGGGAGGGGAGACCGGGGAGCTGTTTTTT. Its protein product is CASSYDAGGETGELFF.

This clonotype has at least ten counts. The gene calls are TRBV7-2 and TRBJ1-1; no reliable D call. V lost 6 bases, J lost 3 bases, and 11 bases lay in between. Germline CDR1 SGHTA, CDR2 FQGNSA. The CDR3 sequence is 13 residues long. DNA of the CDR3: TGTGCCAGCAGACTAGTAGGAGACACTGAAGCTTTCTTT. Amino acids: CASRLVGDTEAFF.

This clonotype was picked up a small number of times. The CDR3 spells CASSLKWGPGVEAFF. CDR3 sequence (DNA): TGTGCCAGCAGCCTCAAGTGGGGCCCGGGGGTTGAAGCTTTCTTT. The chain employs TRBV7-3 and TRBJ1-1, with TRBD1 as a possible D gene (5 bases). Germline loops: CDR1 SGHTA, CDR2 FQGTGA. Trimming stripped 5 bases from V and 7 bases from J, with 20 bases between. This CDR3 region has 15 residues.

This clonotype occurred many times. The chain combines TRBV6-1 with TRBJ2-7; TRBD2 matches 11 bases. The CDR3 has 15 amino acids. Germline values: CDR1 MNHNS, CDR2 SASEGT. The V segment lost 6 bases and the J segment 3 bases; nucleotides outside the gene matches: 7. DNA for the CDR3: TGTGCCAGCAGCTTGGGACTAGCGGCCGACTACGAGCAGTACTTC. Translating it yields CASSLGLAADYEQYF.

In this sample, this clonotype turned up a few times. The chain uses TRBV4-2 and TRBJ2-3; 11 nucleotides match TRBD2. This CDR3 has 18 amino acids. Germline V gives CDR1 LGHNA, CDR2 YNFKEQ. The V segment lost 1 base and the J segment 4 bases; nucleotides outside the gene matches: 10. CDR3 in amino acids: CASSQVGGGLADADTQYF. The CDR3 DNA follows: TGTGCCAGCAGCCAAGTTGGGGGGGGACTAGCGGATGCAGATACGCAGTATTTT.